These T cell receptor beta chains were read from a single sample in a study of blood T cells in healthy people across ages. TCRdb redid the calling of the 5' RACE reads with MiXCR, one entry per CDR3 protein. Among about 680,000 distinct CDR3 sequences listed, around half were seen once. The sample consisted of blood. The receptors shown here come from an older woman in good health. CDR3s include the opening cysteine and the closing phenylalanine or tryptophan. The order of the fields is D gene, V gene, J gene, clone size, CDR3 protein, CDR3 DNA. A D gene is named only where the DNA matches it firmly. Only part of the rows carry a size: once, few, many, or a class if the clone is expanded.

D gene: NA
V gene: TRBV5-6
J gene: TRBJ2-6
clone size: NA
CDR3 protein: CASELNGAGANVLTF
CDR3 DNA: TGTGCCAGCGAGCTGAACGGGGCTGGGGCCAACGTCCTGACTTTC

D gene: NA
V gene: TRBV7-8
J gene: TRBJ2-3
clone size: NA
CDR3 protein: CASSPGPYSTQYF
CDR3 DNA: TGTGCCAGCAGTCCCGGACCCTACAGTACGCAGTATTTT

D gene: NA
V gene: TRBV7-9
J gene: TRBJ1-4
clone size: few
CDR3 protein: CASSLDSNEKLFF
CDR3 DNA: TGTGCCAGCAGCTTGGACAGTAATGAAAAACTGTTTTTT

D gene: NA
V gene: TRBV4-3
J gene: TRBJ2-3
clone size: NA
CDR3 protein: CAGSQDGGDTQYF
CDR3 DNA: TGCGCCGGCAGCCAAGATGGGGGAGATACGCAGTATTTT

D gene: NA
V gene: TRBV12-3/TRBV12-4
J gene: TRBJ1-1
clone size: few
CDR3 protein: CASSLRPGTTEAFF
CDR3 DNA: TGTGCCAGCAGTTTGCGGCCAGGGACCACTGAAGCTTTCTTT

D gene: NA
V gene: TRBV7-2
J gene: TRBJ2-7
clone size: few
CDR3 protein: CASSQAGRVAYEQYF
CDR3 DNA: TGTGCCAGCAGCCAGGCCGGAAGAGTAGCCTACGAGCAGTACTTC

D gene: NA
V gene: TRBV12-3/TRBV12-4
J gene: TRBJ1-2
clone size: NA
CDR3 protein: CASSFTPYGVPNYGYTF
CDR3 DNA: TGTGCCAGCAGTTTTACACCCTATGGGGTCCCCAACTATGGCTACACCTTC

D gene: NA
V gene: TRBV2
J gene: TRBJ1-5
clone size: NA
CDR3 protein: CASSELGLSNQPQHF
CDR3 DNA: TGTGCCAGCAGTGAACTAGGGCTGAGCAATCAGCCCCAGCATTTT

D gene: TRBD2
V gene: TRBV12-3/TRBV12-4
J gene: TRBJ2-7
clone size: few
CDR3 protein: CASSLARGGSEQYF
CDR3 DNA: TGTGCCAGCAGTTTAGCTCGGGGGGGAAGCGAGCAGTACTTC

D gene: NA
V gene: TRBV29-1
J gene: TRBJ2-3
clone size: NA
CDR3 protein: CSVLKQTDTQYF
CDR3 DNA: TGCAGCGTGCTCAAGCAAACAGATACGCAGTATTTT

D gene: TRBD1
V gene: TRBV30
J gene: TRBJ1-4
clone size: NA
CDR3 protein: CAWSTGQGVLSEKLFF
CDR3 DNA: TGTGCCTGGAGTACCGGACAGGGTGTTTTGAGTGAAAAACTGTTTTTT

D gene: TRBD1
V gene: TRBV20-1
J gene: TRBJ2-1
clone size: many
CDR3 protein: CSARDEDRGYNEQFF
CDR3 DNA: TGCAGTGCTAGAGATGAAGACAGGGGGTACAATGAGCAGTTCTTC

D gene: NA
V gene: TRBV20-1
J gene: TRBJ2-1
clone size: NA
CDR3 protein: CSARDPRAEQFF
CDR3 DNA: TGCAGTGCTAGAGACCCGAGGGCTGAGCAGTTCTTC

D gene: NA
V gene: TRBV15
J gene: TRBJ2-7
clone size: NA
CDR3 protein: CATSRDRWIHEQYF
CDR3 DNA: TGTGCCACCAGCAGAGACAGGTGGATACACGAGCAGTACTTC

D gene: TRBD2
V gene: TRBV7-8
J gene: TRBJ2-1
clone size: few
CDR3 protein: CASSRSGTSGSRNEQFF
CDR3 DNA: TGTGCCAGCAGCCGGTCTGGGACTAGCGGGAGCCGCAATGAGCAGTTCTTC

D gene: TRBD2
V gene: TRBV5-1
J gene: TRBJ2-1
clone size: NA
CDR3 protein: CASSVGRAGVNEQFF
CDR3 DNA: TGCGCCAGCAGCGTAGGACGAGCGGGAGTAAACGAGCAGTTCTTC

D gene: TRBD2
V gene: TRBV27
J gene: TRBJ2-3
clone size: NA
CDR3 protein: CASSLAGDRDTQYF
CDR3 DNA: TGTGCCAGCAGTTTAGCGGGAGATAGAGATACGCAGTATTTT

D gene: NA
V gene: TRBV5-1
J gene: TRBJ2-2
clone size: few
CDR3 protein: CASSVGDGATGELFF
CDR3 DNA: TGCGCCAGCAGCGTGGGGGACGGAGCCACCGGGGAGCTGTTTTTT

D gene: TRBD2
V gene: TRBV6-2/TRBV6-3
J gene: TRBJ2-1
clone size: NA
CDR3 protein: CASSYSMAGGFDEQFF
CDR3 DNA: TGTGCCAGCAGTTACTCGATGGCGGGAGGGTTCGATGAGCAGTTCTTC

D gene: TRBD1
V gene: TRBV10-3
J gene: TRBJ2-2
clone size: few
CDR3 protein: CAIGTGGSNTGELFF
CDR3 DNA: TGTGCCATCGGGACAGGGGGCTCGAACACCGGGGAGCTGTTTTTT

D gene: NA
V gene: TRBV7-9
J gene: TRBJ2-7
clone size: few
CDR3 protein: CASSLYGNEQYF
CDR3 DNA: TGTGCCAGCAGCTTATACGGGAACGAGCAGTACTTC

D gene: NA
V gene: TRBV10-3
J gene: TRBJ1-2
clone size: NA
CDR3 protein: CAISTTEGLSGYTF
CDR3 DNA: TGTGCCATCAGTACCACTGAGGGATTAAGTGGCTACACCTTC